These 32 T cell receptor beta chains were all obtained from the same sample, sequenced in a study of CD8 T cells in ankylosing spondylitis. TCRdb used MiXCR to reprocess the 5' RACE reads, holding one entry per CDR3 protein. This sample has roughly 160,000 distinct CDR3 sequences; under 14% occur once, and the top ten carry roughly 28%. The sample was blood, either unsorted or a sorted T cell fraction (not recorded which). All receptors come from a male donor with ankylosing spondylitis or in good health (not recorded which).

The sample holds many counts of this clonotype. This sequence joins TRBV10-3 and TRBJ1-2; 8 nucleotides line up with TRBD1. The length of the CDR3 is 15 residues. The germline V gene encodes CDR1 ENHRY and CDR2 SYGVKD. Losses at the gene ends were 3 bases for V and 0 bases for J; bases not matched to a gene: 3. The CDR3 loop reads CAISDGGQANYGYTF. The DNA for the CDR3 is TGTGCCATCAGTGATGGGGGACAGGCTAACTATGGCTACACCTTC.

This clonotype came up many times. V and J are TRBV29-1 and TRBJ1-2, with a tentative D call TRBD1 (6 bases). With 7 bases removed from V and 12 bases from J, the gap between germline ends came to 21 bases. The germline gives CDR1 SQVTM, CDR2 ANQGSEA. CDR3 length: 12 residues. CDR3 sequence (DNA): TGCAGCGCTGACGTGGGACAAACGGGAGACACCTTC. This codes for CSADVGQTGDTF.

This clonotype showed up just once. The J gene is TRBJ1-2, the V gene TRBV5-6; no firm D call. This CDR3 comprises 13 residues. Germline V gene sequence: CDR1 SGHDT, CDR2 YYEEEE. The V end was cut by 2 bases, the J end by 2 bases, with 7 bases between. The CDR3 sequence: CASSFYKNYGYTF. DNA for the CDR3: TGTGCCAGCAGCTTCTACAAGAACTATGGCTACACCTTC.

This clonotype was detected many times. CDR3 in amino acids: CASRRGDQETQYF. CDR3 DNA sequence: TGCGCCAGCCGCAGGGGTGACCAAGAGACCCAGTACTTC. The chain has TRBV5-1 and TRBJ2-5, with D possibly being TRBD1 (6 bases). The CDR3 runs to 13 residues. Germline V lookup: CDR1 SGHRS, CDR2 YFSETQ. V shed 7 bases and J shed 0 bases, with 10 bases lying between them.

This clonotype was recorded at least ten times. The CDR3 DNA sequence: TGTGCCAGCAGCGTAGATAAGTTCTATAATTCACCCCTCCACTTT. Residues: CASSVDKFYNSPLHF. The rearrangement joins TRBV9 to TRBJ1-6; D is undetermined. The V end was cut by 0 bases, the J end by 3 bases, with 7 bases between. The germline CDR1 and CDR2 sequences are SGDLS and YYNGEE. The CDR3 is 15 amino acids.

The V gene is TRBV20-1, the J gene TRBJ2-1; 7 nucleotides match TRBD2. Trimming took 4 bases from V and 6 from J; bases not matched to a gene: 6. This CDR3 has 13 amino acids. Germline-derived CDR1 and CDR2 are DFQATT and SNEGSKA (reference sequence). The CDR3 reads CSATPGGSNEQFF. The CDR3 DNA follows: TGCAGTGCTACACCGGGGGGTAGCAATGAGCAGTTCTTC.

This clonotype was seen at least ten times. V and J are TRBV29-1 and TRBJ1-2; 11 positions match TRBD1. V gave up 3 bases and J gave up 3 bases; unmatched junction bases: 6. Germline V gene lookup returns CDR1 SQVTM and CDR2 ANQGSEA. The CDR3 has 15 amino acids. The CDR3 loop is CSVEKAGQGDYGYTF. The CDR3 DNA reads as TGCAGCGTTGAGAAGGCGGGACAGGGGGACTATGGCTACACCTTC.

The table lists this clonotype with many counts. The CDR3 is CSTDGFLSNQPQHF. CDR3 DNA sequence: TGCAGTACCGATGGGTTTCTTAGCAATCAGCCCCAGCATTTT. V gene TRBV20-1 combines with J gene TRBJ1-5; D ambiguous. Germline CDR1 and CDR2: DFQATT and SNEGSKA (reference sequence). The CDR3 loop spans 14 amino acids. V was trimmed by 8 bases and J by 0 bases, leaving 14 bases between them.

The CDR3 DNA reads as TGCAGCGTCATCCGGGACCTCCAAGAGACCCAGTACTTC. Its translation is CSVIRDLQETQYF. The chain employs TRBV29-1 and TRBJ2-5; either TRBD1 or TRBD2 may fit D (5 bases each). Trimming removed 6 bases at V and 1 base at J, with 12 bases between. The CDR3 is 13 residues long. The germline V gene has CDR1 SQVTM and CDR2 ANQGSEA.

This clonotype was seen many times. The chain recombines TRBV21-1 with TRBJ1-2; the table's TRBD1 call for D was not verified on the DNA. TRBV21-1 is tagged as a pseudogene. CDR3 length: 15 amino acids. The CDR3 spells CASSKGDRANYGYTF. The CDR3 DNA reads as TGTGCCAGCAGCAAAGGGGACAGAGCAAACTATGGCTACACCTTC.

This clonotype was detected many times. The chain links TRBV29-1 to TRBJ2-1; 12 nucleotides match TRBD2. In germline, CDR1 is SQVTM, CDR2 ANQGSEA. Trimming removed 4 bases from V and 1 base from J; junction bases left unmatched: 5. The CDR3 contains 16 residues. CDR3: CSVATSGRTSYNEQFF. The CDR3 region has the DNA TGCAGCGTTGCGACTAGCGGGAGAACTTCCTACAATGAGCAGTTCTTC.

The chain recombines TRBV10-3 with TRBJ2-7, with 7 bases matching TRBD1. The CDR3 is 14 amino acids. Germline V gene data show CDR1 as ENHRY and CDR2 as SYGVKD. With V trimmed by 2 bases and J by 5 bases, 6 bases remained unmatched. CDR3 bases: TGTGCCATCAGTGAGGGGGGACAGATCGACGAGCAGTACTTC. It codes for CAISEGGQIDEQYF.

As for this clonotype: A much larger clone lies a single base off, so this may be a read error. The rearrangement uses TRBV5-1 and TRBJ2-6; the D is unclear. Trimming removed 4 bases at V and 1 base at J, with 21 bases between. Looked up from germline, CDR1 is SGHRS and CDR2 is YFSETQ. This CDR3 region has 19 residues. For the CDR3, the DNA is TGCGCCAGCAGCATGATCCCTCTGGGTCGGAGATCTGGGGCCAACGTCCTGACTTTC. Amino acids: CASSMIPLGRRSGANVLTF.

This clonotype was detected only a few times. This chain connects TRBV20-1 to TRBJ2-7; a weak D match, TRBD2 (5 bases). The CDR3 length is 13 residues. Deletions cut 4 bases from V and 2 bases from J, with 12 bases between. Germline CDR1 DFQATT, CDR2 SNEGSKA (reference sequence). The DNA of the CDR3 is TGCAGTGCTATATCTAGAGGGACCTACGAGCAGTACTTC. Translated, it gives CSAISRGTYEQYF.

This clonotype was counted only a few times. The chain employs TRBV20-1 and TRBJ2-7; TRBD2 is a possible D gene (6 bases). Germline CDR1 is DFQATT and CDR2 is SNEGSKA (reference sequence). The CDR3 contains 14 residues. Trimming removed 7 bases at V and 0 bases at J, with 16 bases between. The CDR3 DNA follows: TGCAGTGGCGCGTGGGTCGGGAGCTCCTACGAGCAGTACTTC. This gives the protein CSGAWVGSSYEQYF.

A remark on this clonotype: Just one base apart from a much larger clone, this may be a read error. The rearrangement links TRBV27 to TRBJ2-7; D is possibly TRBD1 (5 bases). The CDR3 sequence is 14 residues long. CDR1 is MNHEY and CDR2 is SMNVEV in the germline V gene (reference sequence). CDR3 sequence reads: CANSLSKGKYEQYF. Written as DNA, the CDR3 is TGTGCCAACAGTTTATCGAAGGGGAAGTACGAGCAGTACTTC.

The table lists this clonotype with many counts. The chain combines TRBV5-1 with TRBJ1-5, with D uncertain. Germline V gene sequence: CDR1 SGHRS, CDR2 YFSETQ. Trimming stripped 0 bases from V and 1 base from J, with 2 bases between. The CDR3 covers 13 residues. The CDR3 loop is CASSLDSNQPQHF. The DNA for the CDR3 is TGCGCCAGCAGCTTGGACAGCAATCAGCCCCAGCATTTT. Combining the CDR3 with reference TRBV5-1 and TRBJ1-5 gives the whole variable domain KAGVTQTPRYLIKTRGQQVTLSCSPISGHRSVSWYQQTPGQGLQFLFEYFSETQRNKGNFPGRFSGRQFSNSRSEMNVSTLELGDSALYLCASSLDSNQPQHFGDGTRLSIL.

This clonotype was detected only a few times. The V and J genes are TRBV7-9 and TRBJ2-7; D gene uncertain. V shed 5 bases and J shed 3 bases, with 8 bases lying between them. The CDR3 spans 12 residues. CDR1 SEHNR and CDR2 FQNEAQ come from the germline V gene (reference sequence). CDR3 nucleotide sequence: TGTGCCAGCAGCCGTGCCCTCTACGAGCAGTACTTC. It yields the protein CASSRALYEQYF.

This clonotype was counted ten times or more. This chain connects TRBV2 to TRBJ2-1; 13 bases align to TRBD2. CDR1 SNHLY and CDR2 FYNNEI come from the germline V gene. Unmatched junction bases numbered 2, after V lost 7 bases and J lost 5 bases. This CDR3 is built from 14 residues. CDR3: CASKLAGGHNEQFF. Here the CDR3 DNA reads TGTGCCAGCAAACTAGCGGGAGGGCACAATGAGCAGTTCTTC. Full variable domain (rest looked up from reference TRBV2 and TRBJ2-1): EPEVTQTPSHQVTQMGQEVILRCVPISNHLYFYWYRQILGQKVEFLVSFYNNEISEKSEIFDDQFSVERPDGSNFTLKIRSTKLEDSAMYFCASKLAGGHNEQFFGPGTRLTVL.

Many counts were recorded for this clonotype. The chain carries TRBV5-1 and TRBJ2-7; the D call may be TRBD1 or TRBD2 (7 bases each). The ends were cut back, 3 bases at V and 0 bases at J, with 13 bases in the middle. Germline V lookup: CDR1 SGHRS, CDR2 YFSETQ. The CDR3 is 15 residues long. The CDR3 here is CASSSQGGSSYEQYF. The CDR3 nucleotides read TGCGCCAGCAGCTCTCAGGGGGGGAGCTCCTACGAGCAGTACTTC.

This clonotype was observed a single time. One end of the junction does not line up with germline, which may come from a read error. The chain couples TRBV4-2 to TRBJ1-6; D is unclear. The CDR3 is 19 residues long. Germline V gives CDR1 LGHNA, CDR2 YNFKEQ. The CDR3 nucleotides read TGTGCCAGCAGGCAAGTTCCCGGCGGAGAGGGCTCCTATAATTCACCCCTCCACTTT. Its protein is CASRQVPGGEGSYNSPLHF.

This clonotype was seen at least ten times. V is TRBV20-1 and J is TRBJ1-2; D perhaps matches TRBD1 (6 bases). This CDR3 is 14 amino acids long. The ends were cut back, 6 bases at V and 2 bases at J, with 16 bases in the middle. Germline loops: CDR1 DFQATT, CDR2 SNEGSKA (reference sequence). CDR3 region: CSAPRGGTNYGYTF. The CDR3 coding sequence is TGCAGTGCCCCGAGGGGGGGGACAAACTATGGCTACACCTTC.

This clonotype was observed many times. The chain carries TRBV20-1 and TRBJ1-1; D not resolved. The V end lost 3 bases, the J end lost 3 bases, and 11 bases lay between the germline ends. Germline V gene data show CDR1 as DFQATT and CDR2 as SNEGSKA (reference sequence). This CDR3 has 13 amino acids. For the CDR3, the DNA is TGCAGTGCTAGGGGCAGGTTGGACACTGAAGCTTTCTTT. Its translation is CSARGRLDTEAFF.

There are many counts of this clonotype. The V and J genes are TRBV4-1 and TRBJ2-1; either TRBD1 or TRBD2 may fit D (5 bases each). CDR3 size: 17 residues. Trimming stripped 1 base from V and 2 bases from J, with 15 bases between. CDR1 is MGHRA and CDR2 is YSYEKL in the germline V gene. The CDR3 nucleotides read TGCGCCAGCAGCCAAGGATCCGGGGACCTAACCTACAATGAGCAGTTCTTC. Amino acids: CASSQGSGDLTYNEQFF.

This clonotype was seen at least ten times. This chain joins TRBV6-1 and TRBJ1-5, with TRBD1 matching over 8 bases. Losses at the gene ends were 9 bases for V and 1 base for J; bases not matched to a gene: 5. Per germline, CDR1 MNHNS and CDR2 SASEGT. The CDR3 is 14 amino acids. CDR3 in DNA: TGTGCCAGTTCGGACAGGGAAAGCAATCAGCCCCAGCATTTT. It translates to CASSDRESNQPQHF.

This clonotype was detected many times. The rearrangement joins TRBV18 to TRBJ2-4; perhaps TRBD2 as D (5 bases). Trimming left V 5 bases short and J 8 bases short, with 10 bases between. The CDR3 loop spans 12 amino acids. CDR1 and CDR2 (germline): KGHSH, LQKENI. As DNA, the CDR3 is TGTGCCAGCTCAACGGGGTCAGACATTCAGTACTTC. Translation gives CASSTGSDIQYF.

This clonotype was seen ten or more times. The chain couples TRBV10-1 to TRBJ1-4; 7 positions match TRBD1. CDR3 length: 14 residues. Trimming removed 2 bases from V and 6 bases from J; junction bases left unmatched: 3. CDR1 WNHNN and CDR2 SYGVQD come from the germline V gene (reference sequence). CDR3 nucleotide sequence: TGCGCCAGCAGTGAGCGACAGGGAGATGAAAAACTGTTTTTT. Its translation: CASSERQGDEKLFF.

In DNA form, the CDR3 reads TGTGCCAGCAGTTTTAGCCGGGGGGTCTACGAGCAGTACTTC. Translated, it gives CASSFSRGVYEQYF. V is TRBV6-5 and J is TRBJ2-7; TRBD2 aligns across 7 bases. V shed 4 bases, J shed 3 bases, and the junction held 6 bases outside the gene matches. The CDR3 consists of 14 residues. In germline, CDR1 is MNHEY, CDR2 SVGAGI.

This clonotype has at least ten counts. V is TRBV12-3 or TRBV12-4 and J is TRBJ1-2; D is ambiguous. The CDR3 length is 13 residues. Trimming removed 5 bases from V and 3 bases from J, with 10 bases in between. CDR3 region: CASSGGVDYGYTF. CDR3 nucleotides: TGTGCCAGCAGTGGCGGGGTCGACTATGGCTACACCTTC.

This clonotype was found a few times. The rearrangement links TRBV7-6 to TRBJ2-3, with D unresolved. The germline V gene encodes CDR1 SGHVS and CDR2 FNYEAQ. Trimming stripped 1 base from V and 3 bases from J, with 17 bases between. The CDR3 is made up of 17 amino acids. CDR3 bases: TGTGCCAGCAGCTTAGAGTCAGGCGGCGTGTCGACAGATACGCAGTATTTT. Protein product: CASSLESGGVSTDTQYF.

A remark on this clonotype: Possible read error: a much larger clone is one base away. V usage is TRBV6-1 and J usage is TRBJ2-3; TRBD1 agrees at 7 bases. The germline V gene encodes CDR1 MNHNS and CDR2 SASEGT. The CDR3 is made up of 14 amino acids. CDR3 residues: CANSKGQRTDTQYF. The CDR3 nucleotides are TGTGCCAACAGTAAGGGACAGAGGACAGATACGCAGTATTTT.

This clonotype was counted ten times or more. The V gene is TRBV18, the J gene TRBJ1-2, with 8 bases identical to TRBD1. The CDR3 is 14 residues long. Germline assignment: CDR1 KGHSH and CDR2 LQKENI. V dropped 5 bases and J dropped 3; count of bases not matched to a gene: 5. The CDR3 loop is CASSGQGEDYGYTF. The DNA for the CDR3 is TGTGCCAGCTCAGGACAGGGTGAGGACTATGGCTACACCTTC.